This is a list of T cell receptor beta chains from one sample in a study of cytomegalovirus exposure and HLA in healthy donors. Profiled with immunoSEQ multiplex PCR; TCRdb holds only in-frame clones, not every one. The sample carries around 91,000 clones, approximately 93% recorded once. Sequencing was done on a sample of PBMCs. The receptors come from a woman under 40 in good health and CMV-seropositive. The CDR3 runs from the conserved cysteine through the conserved F or W. The order of the fields is clone size, V gene, J gene, CDR3 length, D gene, CDR3 DNA, CDR3 protein. A D gene is named only where the DNA matches it firmly. Size is omitted from some rows. Given values are once, few, many or a class for expanded clones.

abundance: .
v_gene: TRBV7-2
j_gene: TRBJ2-2
len: 15
d_gene: .
CDR3nt: TGTGCCAGCAGCCCCAGGCTGGCCAACCCCGGGGAGCTGTTTTTT
CDR3aa: CASSPRLANPGELFF

abundance: .
v_gene: TRBV10-3
j_gene: TRBJ2-1
len: 14
d_gene: TRBD2
CDR3nt: TGTGCCATCAAGGGCGGGAGTGGGTCCAATGAGCAGTTCTTC
CDR3aa: CAIKGGSGSNEQFF

abundance: .
v_gene: TRBV28
j_gene: TRBJ1-5
len: 15
d_gene: TRBD1
CDR3nt: TGTGCCAGCAGCCTCCGGGACAGGGATAATCAGCCCCAGCATTTT
CDR3aa: CASSLRDRDNQPQHF

abundance: .
v_gene: TRBV29-1
j_gene: TRBJ1-2
len: 11
d_gene: .
CDR3nt: TGCAGCGCCCAGGGACAATTCGCCTACACCTTC
CDR3aa: CSAQGQFAYTF

abundance: .
v_gene: TRBV29-1
j_gene: TRBJ2-5
len: 12
d_gene: .
CDR3nt: TGCAGCGTTGAAGAGTCACAAGAGACCCAGTACTTC
CDR3aa: CSVEESQETQYF

abundance: .
v_gene: TRBV7-9
j_gene: TRBJ2-7
len: 17
d_gene: TRBD1
CDR3nt: TGTGCCAGCAGTTTATGGGACAGGGGCCAGTCTTCCTACGAGCAGTACTTC
CDR3aa: CASSLWDRGQSSYEQYF

abundance: .
v_gene: TRBV18
j_gene: TRBJ1-3
len: 15
d_gene: .
CDR3nt: TGTGCCAGCTCACCACGGGGGCGCGGTGGAAACACCATATATTTT
CDR3aa: CASSPRGRGGNTIYF

abundance: .
v_gene: TRBV18
j_gene: TRBJ2-7
len: 14
d_gene: .
CDR3nt: TGTGCCAGCTCACCAAGTACAGGGACCTACGAGCAGTACTTC
CDR3aa: CASSPSTGTYEQYF

abundance: .
v_gene: TRBV29-1
j_gene: TRBJ1-1
len: 13
d_gene: .
CDR3nt: TGCAGCGTTGCTTGGAGATTGAACACTGAAGCTTTCTTT
CDR3aa: CSVAWRLNTEAFF

abundance: .
v_gene: TRBV19
j_gene: TRBJ2-6
len: 21
d_gene: .
CDR3nt: TGTGCCAGTAGTATCAGGGGAGTAACCCCTAGTAGGCTCTCTGGGGCCAACGTCCTGACTTTC
CDR3aa: CASSIRGVTPSRLSGANVLTF

abundance: .
v_gene: TRBV6-5
j_gene: TRBJ2-3
len: 12
d_gene: .
CDR3nt: TGTGCCAGCAGCCCCTCGTTAGATACGCAGTATTTT
CDR3aa: CASSPSLDTQYF

abundance: .
v_gene: TRBV5-6
j_gene: TRBJ2-3
len: 15
d_gene: .
CDR3nt: TGTGCCAGCAAACAACCCCGCGGGAACACAGATACGCAGTATTTT
CDR3aa: CASKQPRGNTDTQYF

abundance: .
v_gene: TRBV4-1
j_gene: TRBJ1-2
len: 14
d_gene: TRBD1
CDR3nt: TGCGCCAGCAGCCAATATGACAGGGGGCAAGGCTACACCTTC
CDR3aa: CASSQYDRGQGYTF

abundance: .
v_gene: TRBV15
j_gene: TRBJ2-7
len: 15
d_gene: .
CDR3nt: TGTGCCACCAGCAGACAGGTGACTGGACTCTACGAGCAGTACTTC
CDR3aa: CATSRQVTGLYEQYF

abundance: .
v_gene: TRBV5-4
j_gene: TRBJ2-5
len: 11
d_gene: TRBD1
CDR3nt: TGTGCCAGCAGCAGGCAGGGGGCCCAGTACTTC
CDR3aa: CASSRQGAQYF

abundance: few
v_gene: TRBV7-9
j_gene: TRBJ1-5
len: 14
d_gene: .
CDR3nt: TGTGCCAGCAGCTTACAGGATAGCAATCAGCCCCAGCATTTT
CDR3aa: CASSLQDSNQPQHF

abundance: .
v_gene: TRBV28
j_gene: TRBJ1-4
len: 14
d_gene: TRBD1
CDR3nt: TGTGCCACCAACCCCGACAGGGAGAGTGAAAAACTGTTTTTT
CDR3aa: CATNPDRESEKLFF

abundance: .
v_gene: TRBV2
j_gene: TRBJ2-3
len: 14
d_gene: TRBD2
CDR3nt: TGTGCCAGGGGGCTAGCGGCCCGCACAGATACGCAGTATTTT
CDR3aa: CARGLAARTDTQYF

abundance: .
v_gene: TRBV6-8
j_gene: TRBJ1-5
len: 15
d_gene: .
CDR3nt: TGTGCCAGCAGCAGGGGCCAGGGCGGCAATCAGCCCCAGCATTTT
CDR3aa: CASSRGQGGNQPQHF

abundance: .
v_gene: TRBV18
j_gene: TRBJ2-1
len: 15
d_gene: TRBD2
CDR3nt: TGTGCCAGCTCACCTTTCGGGGGAGGGACTACAGAGCAGTTCTTC
CDR3aa: CASSPFGGGTTEQFF

abundance: .
v_gene: TRBV7-2
j_gene: TRBJ2-2
len: 14
d_gene: .
CDR3nt: TGTGCCAGCAGCTTAGTTCAGTACACCGGGGAGCTGTTTTTT
CDR3aa: CASSLVQYTGELFF

abundance: .
v_gene: TRBV9
j_gene: TRBJ2-2
len: 19
d_gene: .
CDR3nt: TGTGCCAGCAGCGTAGGCCCCTTGGGGGCCCTATCGAACACCGGGGAGCTGTTTTTT
CDR3aa: CASSVGPLGALSNTGELFF

abundance: .
v_gene: TRBV4-1
j_gene: TRBJ2-4
len: 17
d_gene: TRBD2
CDR3nt: TGCGCCAGCAGCCAGGAACTAGCGGGAGGCAAAGAGGGCATTCAGTACTTC
CDR3aa: CASSQELAGGKEGIQYF

abundance: .
v_gene: TRBV28
j_gene: TRBJ2-7
len: 20
d_gene: TRBD2
CDR3nt: TGTGCCAGCAGTCCGCGCATAGGACTAGCGGGACCGCCCCCTTCCTACGAGCAGTACTTC
CDR3aa: CASSPRIGLAGPPPSYEQYF

abundance: .
v_gene: TRBV7-2
j_gene: TRBJ2-7
len: 13
d_gene: .
CDR3nt: TGTGCCAGCAGCTTTTCGCGGTCCTACGAGCAGTACTTC
CDR3aa: CASSFSRSYEQYF

abundance: .
v_gene: TRBV5-6
j_gene: TRBJ2-7
len: 17
d_gene: .
CDR3nt: TGTGCCAGCAGCTTGTTCGGGTCAGGGTACCGCTCCTACGAGCAGTACTTC
CDR3aa: CASSLFGSGYRSYEQYF

abundance: .
v_gene: TRBV15
j_gene: TRBJ2-2
len: 14
d_gene: .
CDR3nt: TGTGCCACAGCAAGGTCAGCGGCCACCGGGGAGCTGTTTTTT
CDR3aa: CATARSAATGELFF

abundance: .
v_gene: TRBV30
j_gene: TRBJ2-7
len: 14
d_gene: .
CDR3nt: TGTGCCTGGAGTGTACCGAGGATTACCTACGAGCAGTACTTC
CDR3aa: CAWSVPRITYEQYF

abundance: .
v_gene: TRBV5-1
j_gene: TRBJ2-3
len: 17
d_gene: TRBD2
CDR3nt: TGCGCCAGCAGCTTGGCCGGGACTAGCTTTGAGGGAGATACGCAGTATTTT
CDR3aa: CASSLAGTSFEGDTQYF

abundance: .
v_gene: TRBV7-6
j_gene: TRBJ2-3
len: 15
d_gene: .
CDR3nt: TGTGCCAGCAGCTTAGCGGGAGTAAGCACAGATACGCAGTATTTT
CDR3aa: CASSLAGVSTDTQYF

abundance: .
v_gene: TRBV7-9
j_gene: TRBJ1-1
len: 15
d_gene: .
CDR3nt: TGTGCCAGCAGCTCCACTACCGGGACCGGGAGGGAAGCTTTCTTT
CDR3aa: CASSSTTGTGREAFF

abundance: .
v_gene: TRBV4-1
j_gene: TRBJ1-1
len: 16
d_gene: TRBD1
CDR3nt: TGCGCCAGCAGCCACCAGGAAGGGGGCTTGAACACTGAAGCTTTCTTT
CDR3aa: CASSHQEGGLNTEAFF

abundance: .
v_gene: TRBV6-1
j_gene: TRBJ1-1
len: 12
d_gene: .
CDR3nt: TGTGCCAGCAGACCCGGACAGAGTAAAGCTTTCTTT
CDR3aa: CASRPGQSKAFF

abundance: .
v_gene: TRBV4-2
j_gene: TRBJ2-2
len: 17
d_gene: .
CDR3nt: TGTGCCAGCAGCCAAGTATCCGGGAGTGGTGGCACCGGGGAGCTGTTTTTT
CDR3aa: CASSQVSGSGGTGELFF

abundance: .
v_gene: TRBV7-9
j_gene: TRBJ1-2
len: 13
d_gene: .
CDR3nt: TGTGCCAGCAGCCCGACAGGTTCCTATGGCTACACCTTC
CDR3aa: CASSPTGSYGYTF

abundance: .
v_gene: TRBV15
j_gene: TRBJ2-7
len: 15
d_gene: TRBD1
CDR3nt: TGTGCCACCAGCGTAGCCGGGACAGGGCGATACGAGCAGTACTTC
CDR3aa: CATSVAGTGRYEQYF

abundance: .
v_gene: TRBV28
j_gene: TRBJ2-3
len: 15
d_gene: .
CDR3nt: TGTGCCAGCAGACCCCGGCCAGGCCGCACAGATACGCAGTATTTT
CDR3aa: CASRPRPGRTDTQYF

abundance: .
v_gene: TRBV27
j_gene: TRBJ2-7
len: 15
d_gene: TRBD2
CDR3nt: TGTGCCAGCAGTTTATACCTTGGACTAGCATACGAGCAGTACTTC
CDR3aa: CASSLYLGLAYEQYF

abundance: .
v_gene: TRBV18
j_gene: TRBJ2-2
len: 15
d_gene: TRBD2
CDR3nt: TGTGCCAGCTCACCACCACTAGCGGGAACCGGGGAGCTGTTTTTT
CDR3aa: CASSPPLAGTGELFF

abundance: .
v_gene: TRBV6-6
j_gene: TRBJ1-2
len: 14
d_gene: TRBD1
CDR3nt: TGTGCCAGCAGCTACAACGACAGGGTCGGTGGCTACACCTTC
CDR3aa: CASSYNDRVGGYTF

abundance: .
v_gene: TRBV5-4
j_gene: TRBJ2-5
len: 14
d_gene: .
CDR3nt: TGTGCCAGCGGTGGAGGGTGGGACCAAGAGACCCAGTACTTC
CDR3aa: CASGGGWDQETQYF

abundance: .
v_gene: TRBV9
j_gene: TRBJ1-1
len: 16
d_gene: .
CDR3nt: TGTGCCAGCAGCGTAGGGGAGGGCAGGTCGAACACTGAAGCTTTCTTT
CDR3aa: CASSVGEGRSNTEAFF

abundance: .
v_gene: TRBV6-1
j_gene: TRBJ2-5
len: 15
d_gene: TRBD1
CDR3nt: TGTGCCAGCAGTGACGCAGGGGGCGGTAGGGAGACCCAGTACTTC
CDR3aa: CASSDAGGGRETQYF

abundance: few
v_gene: TRBV29-1
j_gene: TRBJ2-3
len: 13
d_gene: .
CDR3nt: TGCAGCGTTGCTACAGATAGCACAGATACGCAGTATTTT
CDR3aa: CSVATDSTDTQYF

abundance: .
v_gene: TRBV9
j_gene: TRBJ2-3
len: 17
d_gene: TRBD2
CDR3nt: TGTGCCAGCAGCTACCCCAACACTAGCGAGTTCACAGATACGCAGTATTTT
CDR3aa: CASSYPNTSEFTDTQYF

abundance: .
v_gene: TRBV9
j_gene: TRBJ2-1
len: 15
d_gene: .
CDR3nt: TGTGCCAGCAGCGTAGAAGGGGTACTGGGGAATGAGCAGTTCTTC
CDR3aa: CASSVEGVLGNEQFF

abundance: .
v_gene: TRBV4-2
j_gene: TRBJ2-7
len: 17
d_gene: .
CDR3nt: TGTGCCAGCAGCCAAGAGGGTGGGGCTAGCGAGCCCTACGAGCAGTACTTC
CDR3aa: CASSQEGGASEPYEQYF

abundance: .
v_gene: TRBV15
j_gene: TRBJ2-5
len: 16
d_gene: TRBD1
CDR3nt: TGTGCCACCAGCGAGAGGACAGGGTCAAGCCAAGAGACCCAGTACTTC
CDR3aa: CATSERTGSSQETQYF

abundance: .
v_gene: TRBV2
j_gene: TRBJ2-7
len: 15
d_gene: TRBD2
CDR3nt: TGTGCCAGCAGGACCGGGACTAGCGACTTCTACGAGCAGTACTTC
CDR3aa: CASRTGTSDFYEQYF

abundance: .
v_gene: TRBV7-2
j_gene: TRBJ2-1
len: 14
d_gene: .
CDR3nt: TGTGCCAGCAATCCCGCGGCCACCTACAATGAGCAGTTCTTC
CDR3aa: CASNPAATYNEQFF

abundance: .
v_gene: TRBV28
j_gene: TRBJ1-5
len: 17
d_gene: .
CDR3nt: TGTGCCAGCAGTTTGGTTACAGGGATCCCCGGCAATCAGCCCCAGCATTTT
CDR3aa: CASSLVTGIPGNQPQHF

abundance: .
v_gene: TRBV7-3
j_gene: TRBJ2-5
len: 13
d_gene: .
CDR3nt: TGTGCCAGCAGCAGAGGGATTCAAGAGACCCAGTACTTC
CDR3aa: CASSRGIQETQYF

abundance: .
v_gene: TRBV5-4
j_gene: TRBJ2-4
len: 18
d_gene: TRBD2
CDR3nt: TGTGCCAGCAGCCCGACGACTAGCGGGAGTACGGCCAAAAACATTCAGTACTTC
CDR3aa: CASSPTTSGSTAKNIQYF

abundance: .
v_gene: TRBV28
j_gene: TRBJ1-4
len: 14
d_gene: .
CDR3nt: TGTGCCAGCAGCTCAACAGGGTCCGGGGAAAAACTGTTTTTT
CDR3aa: CASSSTGSGEKLFF

abundance: .
v_gene: TRBV2
j_gene: TRBJ1-5
len: 14
d_gene: .
CDR3nt: TGTGCCAGCAGTGAACAGGGCCTCAATCAGCCCCAGCATTTT
CDR3aa: CASSEQGLNQPQHF

abundance: .
v_gene: TRBV7-2
j_gene: TRBJ1-1
len: 15
d_gene: .
CDR3nt: TGTGCCAGCAGCCGTCTAGTGACCATGAACACTGAAGCTTTCTTT
CDR3aa: CASSRLVTMNTEAFF

abundance: .
v_gene: TRBV10-3
j_gene: TRBJ2-5
len: 14
d_gene: TRBD1
CDR3nt: TGTGCCATCAGTGGGACAGGGAAGGGAGAGACCCAGTACTTC
CDR3aa: CAISGTGKGETQYF

abundance: .
v_gene: TRBV4-3
j_gene: TRBJ1-2
len: 16
d_gene: .
CDR3nt: TGCGCCAGCAGCCAAGATCGAGAGGGTGGGGGGTATGGCTACACCTTC
CDR3aa: CASSQDREGGGYGYTF

abundance: .
v_gene: TRBV7-2
j_gene: TRBJ2-2
len: 14
d_gene: .
CDR3nt: TGTGCCAGCAGGTACCGGGAGCTTAACGGGGAGCTGTTTTTT
CDR3aa: CASRYRELNGELFF

abundance: .
v_gene: TRBV4-2
j_gene: TRBJ2-5
len: 15
d_gene: .
CDR3nt: TGTGCCAGCAGCCAAGATCTAGAGCGAGAGGAGACCCAGTACTTC
CDR3aa: CASSQDLEREETQYF